The entry that follows covers one T cell receptor (beta chain) sequence. What antigen it recognizes has not been identified. One base away there is no much larger clone; base qualities are not given. The library was built by means of the immunoSEQ multiplex PCR assay. The multiplex PCR relied on a mix of 60 forward primers for TCR Vbeta segments and 13 reverse primers for TCR Jbeta segments. The CDR3 region of rearranged TCR beta genes was amplified from genomic DNA with a multiplex PCR assay. On the Illumina HiSeq System, the amplified TCR beta libraries were sequenced as 87-base-pair reads. In the source study's methods: In a later analysis, roughly 80 million unique TCR beta chains were counted across the 500 to 700 repertoires, and roughly 11 million of these chains were shared by at least two donors. Raw reads were error-corrected and collapsed into unique sequences with a nearest-neighbor algorithm that merged closely related sequences to remove PCR and sequencing errors. To assign V, D and J gene segments, CDR3 sequences were aligned to IMGT reference sequences. For a sequence to be retained, a match of at least six nucleotides was required to both a V gene segment and a J gene segment. Rearrangements were called productive when the CDR3 lacked stop codons and stayed in frame with V and J; all others were non-productive. Following IMGT convention, CDR3 was defined as the stretch from the second conserved V-encoded cysteine up to the conserved J-encoded phenylalanine. The earlier analysis of fewer than 750 of the donors excluded sequences that lacked an unambiguous match to a single V gene segment. An earlier analysis of approximately 590 of the donors called V segments functional above 56.7% productive rearrangements and segregating when the between-donor standard deviation exceeded 5%. A statistical classification framework was developed to diagnose cytomegalovirus status using the catalog of TCR beta chain sequences. In a later analysis, V and J genes were assigned by comparing TCR nucleotide sequences against IMGT/GENE-DB human TR gene sequences. In a later analysis, CDR3 sequences and most-parsimonious VDJ recombination scenarios were assigned using the TCRdist pipeline. A later analysis defined each TCR beta chain by its CDR3 amino acid sequence plus V-gene family, and excluded reads lacking a unique V-gene family. In a later analysis, 500 to 700 highly shared, low-generation-probability nucleotide sequences were removed to address suspected cross-contamination and a sequencing artifact. In a later analysis, a clonal expansion index was calculated for each public chain from normalized within-repertoire ranks of inferred template counts. A later analysis computed generation probabilities with a VDJ recombination model fitted to out-of-frame rearrangements, and checked the results against IGoR. A later analysis scored TCR-TCR, TCR-HLA and TCR-CMV co-occurrence with hypergeometric tests, applying a repertoire-size bias correction to TCR pairs. A later analysis estimated false discovery rates by permuting HLA or CMV assignments 20 times. In a later analysis, co-occurring TCRs were grouped with DBSCAN, and TCRdist sequence similarity was added when clustering was performed within HLA-allele-positive subsets. Repertoires with fewer than 30,000 or more than 120,000 public chains, plus five repertoires with anomalous nucleotide sharing, were excluded from co-occurrence clustering. TCRdb mirrors the immuneACCESS table, restricted to in-frame sequences. Some clones are absent from its copies; in checked studies, under half trace to an unresolved V gene, and the reason for the others is unknown. That table furnishes V, J and clone size, whereas the DNA furnished D and trimming. This sample comprises around 130,000 clones, roughly 82% of them detected only once. In total, the top ten clones hold around 1.5% of the sample.

Clipping removes 0 bases from V and 10 bases from J, with 0 as the unmatched junction base count. The CDR3 covers 14 residues, taking in both the cysteine and the phenylalanine. Of all the DNA, just the CDR3 is kept, 42 bases in frame from base 1. From the germline V gene, CDR1 is MNHEY and CDR2 is SVGAGI. This sample is part of a study of cytomegalovirus exposure and HLA in healthy donors (dated by TCRdb to 2015 to 2018). With respect to the entire study: An earlier analysis of approximately 600 of the donors reported about 250 Gb of sequence data and roughly 110 million unique TCR beta sequences from 150 million to 200 million T cells. Roughly 300 gigabases of sequencing data and roughly 81 million unique TCR sequences made up an early release that covered roughly 670 HLA-typed donors. Of the approximately 400 genotyped donors, over 80% were placed in the genetic ancestry cluster associated with self-reported Caucasian donors. The study aimed to test whether signatures of past pathogen exposure could be identified by cataloging public T cell receptors. Using immunosequencing, the study profiled T cell repertoires from about 620 subjects and related those repertoires to cytomegalovirus serostatus. A separate validation cohort of 100 to 150 different subjects was used in addition to the approximately 610-subject first cohort. To predict cytomegalovirus infection status, the study combined high-throughput TCR immunosequencing, statistical association of individual TCRs with disease status, and machine learning. To study patterns of TCR occurrence, a later analysis re-analyzed previously published TCR beta repertoires from under 750 donors and added high-resolution HLA genotyping. The later analysis used no new phenotypic data to find candidate immune exposures, relying instead on TCR beta sequences and their occurrence across donors. In an earlier analysis of a few hundred of the donors, high-throughput TCR beta sequencing was used to judge whether each TCR beta V gene segment behaved as functional or pseudogenic. Donor age, sex, ethnicity and CMV serostatus were compiled alongside the repertoire data. Genome-wide SNP genotypes for about 60% of the 666 donors were used in a later genetic analysis, which treated that subset as a discovery cohort. Every repertoire in the discovery cohort had been generated on one and the same sequencing platform. Both class I and class II loci were covered by HLA typing, at four-digit resolution. Typing coverage differed by locus: A, B, C, DRB1 and DQB1 were typed in roughly 620-630 donors, DQA1 in 522, DPA1 in around 580, and DPB1 in approximately 450. Roughly 5 DR-DQ haplotypes were handled as single units for association and clustering, since linkage in the cohort was strong. On average, about 200,000 unique TCR beta nucleotide sequences were sequenced per donor among a few hundred genotyped donors of the cohort, with about 17% of those sequences being non-productive.

General conclusions and limits of the study: Across donors, most TCR sequences were observed very rarely, whereas some public TCRs were present in many individuals. In a later analysis, 15,000 to 20,000 TCR beta sequences were associated with specific HLA alleles at a false discovery rate of 0.05. In this cohort, only TCR beta chains were sequenced, and detectable features were limited by the absence of alpha or paired-chain data. Because counts were too low, around 17 rarely observed V segments, including chromosome 9 orphons, were left out of the earlier analysis of a few hundred of the donors. A later analysis found that most CMV-associated TCR beta chains appeared HLA-restricted, with HLA associations seemingly driven largely by CMV exposure. A later genetic analysis associated a missense DCLRE1C variant with V-gene and J-gene trimming of TCR beta chains, and an independent cohort replicated the association. It was suggested by the authors that the approach could potentially be generalized to other disease states and immunological phenotypes. Linkage disequilibrium might explain the correlated functional status among segregating V segments, but an unknown experimental factor could not be excluded. Because some donors lacked HLA typing at each locus, the association tests relied only on the typed subset. The classifier was reported to diagnose cytomegalovirus status with high specificity and sensitivity in both the original cohort and the validation cohort. Three of the identified cytomegalovirus-associated TCR beta chains were confirmed in vitro to be specific for cytomegalovirus antigens. Some IMGT-functional V segments, including TRBV6-2 and TRBV6-3, could not be distinguished by the 87-base-pair reads and were therefore excluded. An earlier analysis of 587 of the donors showed that most TCR beta V segments appeared in productive rearrangements either about 87% or about 30% of the time, which broadly matched IMGT annotations. When HLA alleles, especially DR and DQ, strongly co-occurred, TCR associations were difficult to assign to individual alleles. The sequencing pipeline was judged likely to have produced a cluster of highly shared sequence variants as a technical artifact. In a later analysis, several top co-occurrence clusters were reported to appear linked to parvovirus B19, influenza, CMV and Epstein-Barr virus. Roughly uniform sequencing depth across donors was assumed in presence/absence analyses, although this assumption may not hold. In a later analysis, HLA-associated TCR beta chains were found to be more clonally expanded and to have lower generation probabilities than equally common non-associated chains. Compared with the roughly 720-donor mean, donors in an Asian-associated ancestry cluster had fewer N-insertions in productive TCRs, according to a later genetic analysis. Immune exposure information for the cohort was limited to CMV serostatus. In a later analysis, TCR association rates were found to vary across HLA loci, with the most associated TCRs seen for DRB1 alleles and the fewest for HLA-C alleles. The study gave a list of about 170 TCR beta chains associated with cytomegalovirus. A further reported finding was that TCR beta sequences accurately predicted the HLA-A and HLA-B alleles for most subjects in the first cohort.

The cohort comprised 666 healthy bone marrow donors. All cohort members were sampled while nominally healthy, although unrecorded immune exposures were likely present. The donor tested CMV seronegative and was one of the 352 seronegative cohort members. A peripheral blood sample was collected from each donor, and TCR beta sequencing was performed on peripheral blood mononuclear cells. The Qiagen DNeasy Blood Extraction Kit was used to extract genomic DNA from the blood cell samples. Sequencing used PBMCs. Recombination connected TRBV6-5 to TRBJ1-6; the central 10 bases match TRBD1. This clonotype was obtained from a woman younger than 30 in good health and CMV-seronegative. The DNA sequence follows: TGTGCCAGCAGTTACTCGACAGGGGGCTCACCCCTCCACTTT. Its product reads: CASSYSTGGSPLHF.